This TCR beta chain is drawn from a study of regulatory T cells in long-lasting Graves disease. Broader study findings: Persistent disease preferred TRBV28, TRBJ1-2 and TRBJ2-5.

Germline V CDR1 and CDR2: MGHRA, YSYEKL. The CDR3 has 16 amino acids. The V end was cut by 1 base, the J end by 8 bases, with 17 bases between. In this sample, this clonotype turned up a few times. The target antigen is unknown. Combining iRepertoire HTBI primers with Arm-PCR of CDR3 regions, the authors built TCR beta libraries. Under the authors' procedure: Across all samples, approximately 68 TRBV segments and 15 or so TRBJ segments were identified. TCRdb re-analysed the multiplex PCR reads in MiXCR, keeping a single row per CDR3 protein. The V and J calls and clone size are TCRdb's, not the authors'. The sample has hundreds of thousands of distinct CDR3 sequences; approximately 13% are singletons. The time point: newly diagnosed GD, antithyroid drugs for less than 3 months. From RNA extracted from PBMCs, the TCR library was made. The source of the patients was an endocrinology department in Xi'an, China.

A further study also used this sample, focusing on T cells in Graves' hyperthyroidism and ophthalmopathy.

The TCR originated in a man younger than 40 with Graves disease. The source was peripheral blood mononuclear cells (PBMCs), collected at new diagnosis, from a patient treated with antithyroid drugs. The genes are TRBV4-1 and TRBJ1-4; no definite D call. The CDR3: CASSQVPTLSGEKLFF. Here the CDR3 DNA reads TGCGCCAGCAGCCAAGTACCGACACTCTCGGGGGAAAAACTGTTTTTT.